This T cell receptor beta chain was recovered during a study of blood T cell repertoires in COVID-19. Study at large: PBMCs, B-cell-depleted T cells, or T cells were the source of the cDNA or gDNA that made up the material.

Study processing details: Amplification with reference gene primers provided the estimates of nucleated cell counts. Here immunoSEQ multiplex PCR was the method, and the copy in TCRdb shows in-frame clones only, minus some. V, J and clone size reflect that table, while D and trimming were determined from the DNA. The table lists more than 250,000 clones, less than 85% of them singletons. Sequencing was performed on peripheral blood. The origin of this receptor is a man in his sixties who had recovered from COVID-19.

The CDR3 is CSVDKGGNEQFF. In DNA, the CDR3 is TGCAGCGTTGATAAAGGGGGCAATGAGCAGTTCTTC. The rearrangement joins TRBV29-1 to TRBJ2-1; tentatively, D is TRBD1 (6 bases). With 3 bases removed from V and 6 bases from J, the gap between germline ends came to 9 bases. Germline V lookup: CDR1 SQVTM, CDR2 ANQGSEA. The CDR3 covers 12 residues.